This record looks at one TCR beta chain sequence and its context. This specimen belongs to a study of cytomegalovirus exposure and HLA in healthy donors. Primers included in the PCR were 60 Vbeta and 13 Jbeta primers. Repertoires were generated with immunoSEQ multiplex PCR, while TCRdb's copy carries only in-frame clones and drops some. The sample includes some 200,000 clones, roughly three quarters of them seen just once. The CDR3 sequence is 15 residues long. The V gene end was trimmed by 5 bases and the J gene end by 4 bases; junction bases not matched to a gene: 7. Germline values: CDR1 SGHTA, CDR2 FQGNSA.

The chain uses TRBV7-2 and TRBJ2-2; 7 bases align to TRBD1. The clonotype comes from a woman aged 45-65 years in good health and CMV-seronegative. Sequencing was done on a sample of PBMCs. The CDR3 reads CASSARQGSTGELFF. The CDR3 region has the DNA TGTGCCAGCAGCGCCAGACAGGGTTCCACCGGGGAGCTGTTTTTT. Looking up the rest from reference TRBV7-2 and TRBJ2-2 gives the full variable domain: GAGVSQSPSNKVTEKGKDVELRCDPISGHTALYWYRQSLGQGLEFLIYFQGNSAPDKSGLPSDRFSAERTGGSVSTLTIQRTQQEDSAVYLCASSARQGSTGELFFGEGSRLTVL.